The subject of this entry is one T cell receptor beta chain. Antigen specificity is unknown. The sample is drawn from a study of T-cell memory formation after mild COVID-19. Background on the study: Largely, TCR clusters stayed within a single donor.

Per germline, CDR1 SGHRS and CDR2 YFSETQ. V was pared by 4 bases and J by 5 bases, with 13 bases between. The CDR3 length is 14 residues. TCRdb reprocessed the 5' RACE reads via MiXCR and lists one record per CDR3 protein. The sample contains 300,000 to 400,000 distinct CDR3 sequences, approximately 15% of which appear only once. Study conclusions and caveats: Of the contracting clones, CD4+ ones lay mainly in CM and EM, and CD8+ ones in EMRA.

The sequencing input was PBMCs or a T cell subset sorted from them (not recorded which). V usage is TRBV5-1 and J usage is TRBJ2-4; D may be TRBD1 (7 bases). The TCR originated in a man aged 18 to 30 who had mild COVID-19 (a few samples of this study predate the infection). Cell type and time point are not known. CDR3 nucleotide sequence: TGCGCCAGCAGCGGCGGGACAGCAGAAAACATTCAGTACTTC. This sequence encodes CASSGGTAENIQYF.